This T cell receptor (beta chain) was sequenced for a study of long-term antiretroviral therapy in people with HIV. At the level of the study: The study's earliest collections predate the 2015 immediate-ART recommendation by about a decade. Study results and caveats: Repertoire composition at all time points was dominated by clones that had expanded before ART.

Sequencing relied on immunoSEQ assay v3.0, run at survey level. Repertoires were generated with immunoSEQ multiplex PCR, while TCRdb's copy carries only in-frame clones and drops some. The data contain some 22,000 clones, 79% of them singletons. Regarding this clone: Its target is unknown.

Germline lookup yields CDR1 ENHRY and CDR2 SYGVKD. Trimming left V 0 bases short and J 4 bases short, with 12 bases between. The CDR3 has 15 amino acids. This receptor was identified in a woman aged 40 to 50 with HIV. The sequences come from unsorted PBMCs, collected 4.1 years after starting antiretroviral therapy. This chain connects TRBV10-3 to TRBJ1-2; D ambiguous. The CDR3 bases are TGTGCCATCAGTGAGTCTTTGAGACAAGCCTATGGCTACACCTTC. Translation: CAISESLRQAYGYTF.